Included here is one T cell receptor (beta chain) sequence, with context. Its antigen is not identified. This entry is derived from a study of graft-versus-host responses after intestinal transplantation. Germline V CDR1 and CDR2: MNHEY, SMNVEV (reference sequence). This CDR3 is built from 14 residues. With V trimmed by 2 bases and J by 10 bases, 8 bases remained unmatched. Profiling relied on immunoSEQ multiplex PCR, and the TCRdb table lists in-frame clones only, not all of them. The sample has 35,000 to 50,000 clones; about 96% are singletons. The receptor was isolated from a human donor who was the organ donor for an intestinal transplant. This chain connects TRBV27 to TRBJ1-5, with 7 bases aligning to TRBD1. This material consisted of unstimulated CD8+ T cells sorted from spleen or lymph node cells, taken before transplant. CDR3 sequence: CASSLGQGEIPQHF. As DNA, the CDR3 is TGTGCCAGCAGTTTAGGGCAGGGGGAAATACCCCAGCATTTT.